This T cell receptor (beta chain) was retrieved from a study of T cell repertoires in cytomegalovirus infection. V dropped 0 bases and J dropped 3; count of bases not matched to a gene: 3. This CDR3 has 16 residues. Germline V CDR1 and CDR2: MNHNY, SVGAGI (reference sequence). Each CDR3 protein is one row after TCRdb ran MiXCR on the reads. The sample lists around 430,000 distinct CDR3 sequences; about 42% were seen once. Note on this clonotype: Its antigen is currently unknown.

Study-level findings and limits: Summed frequency of public TCR beta families distinguished CMV carriers with the relevant HLA. Dominant in the ex vivo response were TCR beta clonotypes restricted by HLA-C and specific for CMV.

The source material was cultured PBMCs, sampled from culture after CMV antigen stimulation. The chain couples TRBV6-6 to TRBJ2-5; 11 bases line up with TRBD2. This TCR derives from a human donor in good health (CMV status not recorded). Some clones in this sample may be carry-over from other donors' samples. The CDR3 region is CASSYSKTSGEETQYF. CDR3 bases: TGTGCCAGCAGTTACTCGAAGACTAGCGGGGAAGAGACCCAGTACTTC.